The T cell receptor beta chain described here comes from a study of blood T cell repertoires in COVID-19. Study-wide context: Material from acute and convalescent COVID-19 was sourced from the United States, Italy and Spain.

TCRdb keeps only in-frame clones here, not all; method: immunoSEQ multiplex PCR. The data hold 280,000 or so clones, with around 85% observed a single time. This clone came up once. The length of the CDR3 is 13 residues. The germline gives CDR1 LNHNV, CDR2 YYDKDF (reference sequence). V gave up 4 bases and J gave up 6 bases, with 10 bases separating them. Participant-reported clinical history was the basis for cohort assignment. This receptor was taken from a woman in her forties or fifties who had recovered from COVID-19. Sequencing used PBMCs or T cells enriched from blood (not recorded which). This chain joins TRBV15 and TRBJ2-1; the D gene is possibly TRBD2 (5 bases). CDR3 region: CATSTRRSNEQFF. CDR3 bases: TGTGCCACCAGCACAAGGAGGAGCAATGAGCAGTTCTTC.